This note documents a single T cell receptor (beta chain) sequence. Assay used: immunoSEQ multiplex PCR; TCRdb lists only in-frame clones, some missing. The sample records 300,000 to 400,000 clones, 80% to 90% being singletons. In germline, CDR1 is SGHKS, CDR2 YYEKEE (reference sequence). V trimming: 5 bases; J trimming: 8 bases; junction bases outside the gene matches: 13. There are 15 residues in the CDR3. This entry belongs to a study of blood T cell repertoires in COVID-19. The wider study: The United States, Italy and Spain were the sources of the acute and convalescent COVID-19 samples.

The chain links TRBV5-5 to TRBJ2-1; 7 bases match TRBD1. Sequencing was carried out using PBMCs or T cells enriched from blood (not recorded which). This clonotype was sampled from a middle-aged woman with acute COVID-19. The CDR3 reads CASRLKRTGRDEQFF. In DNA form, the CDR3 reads TGTGCCAGCAGATTGAAAAGGACAGGTCGTGATGAGCAGTTCTTC. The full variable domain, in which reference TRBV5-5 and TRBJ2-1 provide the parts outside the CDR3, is DAGVTQSPTHLIKTRGQQVTLRCSPISGHKSVSWYQQVLGQGPQFIFQYYEKEERGRGNFPDRFSARQFPNYSSELNVNALLLGDSALYLCASRLKRTGRDEQFFGPGTRLTVL.